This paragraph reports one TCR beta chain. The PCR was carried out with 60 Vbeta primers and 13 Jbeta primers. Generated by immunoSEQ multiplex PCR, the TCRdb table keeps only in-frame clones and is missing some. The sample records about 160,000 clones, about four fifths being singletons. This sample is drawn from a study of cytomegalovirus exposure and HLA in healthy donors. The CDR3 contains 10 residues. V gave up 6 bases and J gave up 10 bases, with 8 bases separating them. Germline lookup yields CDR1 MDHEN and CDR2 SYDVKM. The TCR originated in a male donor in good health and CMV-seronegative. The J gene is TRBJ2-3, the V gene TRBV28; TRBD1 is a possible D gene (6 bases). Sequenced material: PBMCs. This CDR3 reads CASSRTAQYF. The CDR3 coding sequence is TGTGCCAGCAGCCGGACAGCGCAGTATTTT.